This T cell receptor (beta chain) came from a study of radiotherapy plus CTLA-4 blockade in lung cancer. The CDR3 length is 14 residues. V dropped 6 bases and J dropped 7 bases, with 15 bases sitting between them. The germline V gene has CDR1 MDHEN and CDR2 SYDVKM. The assay was immunoSEQ multiplex PCR, and TCRdb's table has in-frame clones only and misses some. The sample shows about 25,000 clones, around 70% of them seen only once. The source material was peripheral blood, sampled from a patient treated with radiotherapy plus ipilimumab. This TCR was sampled from a human donor with non-small cell lung cancer who had stable disease on radiotherapy plus ipilimumab. This rearrangement joins TRBV28 to TRBJ1-4, with a weak D call TRBD1 (6 bases). Here the CDR3 reads CASSLRGGPEKLFF. In DNA, the CDR3 is TGTGCCAGCAGCCTCCGAGGGGGGCCTGAAAAACTGTTTTTT.